This T cell receptor beta chain was profiled in a study of spatial heterogeneity in lung cancer (dated by TCRdb to between 2018 and 2021). Background on the whole study: Beta-chain transcripts were consistently detected in greater numbers than alpha-chain transcripts, which likely reflected higher beta-chain transcript abundance. TCR repertoire features were related to nonsynonymous mutation counts determined by whole-exome sequencing of tumor tissue. Both alpha and beta chains were TCR-sequenced in approximately 200 tumor regions, approximately 68 matched nontumor lung samples and roughly 50 PBMC samples obtained at surgery. The study quantitatively compared TCR alpha and beta repertoires across multiple tumor regions, matched nontumor lung and blood in non-small cell lung cancer. In the raw uncorrected reads, each unique combination of TCR and UMI appeared more than ten times on average. Results the study describes overall, beyond this receptor: Ubiquitous expanded tumor TCRs were found in blood more often at tumor resection than at routine follow-up. Additional single-cell paired TCR alpha and beta sequencing was considered necessary to confirm, at a functional level, the hypothesis that regional TCRs recognize regional mutations.

The library was obtained by 5' RACE. Sequencing was carried out with a NextSeq 500. The TCR library protocol attached a unique molecular identifier to each TCR cDNA molecule to allow correction of PCR and sequencing errors. For the original study's pipeline: Decombinator tools were used for TCR identification, UMI-based error correction and CDR3 extraction. Expanded TCRs were defined as those above a frequency of 2 per 1,000, corresponding to the top 1% of the tumor frequency distribution. Each repertoire was subsampled 100 times to 5,000 TCRs, after which Renyi diversity was computed with the R vegan package. To build CDR3 similarity networks, amino acid triplet string-kernel similarity was used, and CDR3s were connected when their pairwise similarity was above 0.82. TCRdb reprocessing: public reads trimmed at Q25 with fastp, clones called with MiXCR, in-frame beta chains kept. Every entry covers one CDR3 protein and lists the most common genes and DNA from its rows. The V and J calls were not made by the authors but by TCRdb's processing. Across this sample there are some 100,000 distinct CDR3 sequences, with approximately 12% seen only once. The top ten constitute 35% to 50% of the sample.

The trim is 8 bases for V and 6 bases for J, with a gap of 20 bases between the germline ends. The CDR3 runs 15 amino acids, cysteine and phenylalanine included. Just the 45-base CDR3 DNA is kept, in frame starting at base 1. The germline V gene specifies SNHLY as CDR1 and FYNNEI as CDR2. Only a few counts were recorded for this clonotype. Its target antigen remains unknown. Base qualities are not recorded, but no much larger clone differs from it by a single base. The time point label here, explained by the study, means: sample taken at primary tumor resection. TCR sequencing used whole RNA extracted from tumor and nontumor lung tissue, or from cryopreserved PBMC samples, without cell sorting. Donors were about 70 patients with early-stage, untreated non-small cell lung cancer from the lung TRACERx cohort. Only patients with enough RNA available from two or more tumor regions were chosen for TCR sequencing.

The material was PBMCs, obtained at surgery. The TCR originated in a male donor with early-stage non-small cell lung cancer. The rearranged segments are TRBV2 and TRBJ1-5, and perhaps TRBD1 as D gene, on 5 matching bases. The DNA sequence is as follows: TGTGCCAGCTCAGAGGCGACACCGGGGGTTCAGCCCCAGCATTTT. It translates to CASSEATPGVQPQHF.